The 12 T cell receptor beta chains below all came from one sample that was sequenced in a study of shared clonotypes between healthy human individuals. Naive CD8 cells lacked CD45RO, underwent positive selection for CCR7 and left out terminally differentiated effector memory CD45RA+ cells. Profiled with immunoSEQ multiplex PCR; TCRdb holds only in-frame clones, not every one. Here the sample spans millions of clones, approximately 95% being singletons. The sequencing sample was made of naive CD8+ T cells sorted from blood. The receptors were gathered from a man aged 18 to 29 in good health.

This chain joins TRBV11-2 and TRBJ2-7; possible D gene TRBD2, 6 bases. Germline V CDR1 and CDR2: SGHAT, FQNNGV. This CDR3 is 14 amino acids long. Trimming shortened V by 4 bases and J by 4 bases, and 14 bases separated the two germline ends. The CDR3: CASSSPLARYEQYF. CDR3 in DNA: TGTGCCAGCAGCTCACCCCTAGCGAGGTACGAGCAGTACTTC. The whole variable domain, remainder taken from reference TRBV11-2 and TRBJ2-7, is EAGVAQSPRYKIIEKRQSVAFWCNPISGHATLYWYQQILGQGPKLLIQFQNNGVVDDSQLPKDRFSAERLKGVDSTLKIQPAKLEDSAVYLCASSSPLARYEQYFGPGTRLTVT.

This chain connects TRBV6-1 to TRBJ2-7, with D possibly matching TRBD1 (6 bases). CDR1 and CDR2 (germline): MNHNS, SASEGT. The length of the CDR3 is 15 residues. Trimming left V 2 bases short and J 5 bases short, with 16 bases between. CDR3 loop: CASSERGILFNEQYF. CDR3 DNA sequence: TGTGCCAGCAGTGAAAGGGGGATCTTGTTCAACGAGCAGTACTTC.

The chain is built from TRBV5-8 and TRBJ2-7; a weak D match, TRBD1 (6 bases). Germline loops: CDR1 SGHTS, CDR2 YDEGEE. V lost 4 bases, J lost 0 bases, and 14 bases lay in between. The CDR3 covers 15 residues. CDR3 loop: CASSPGLGASYEQYF. The CDR3 DNA sequence: TGTGCCAGCAGCCCCGGATTGGGGGCCTCCTACGAGCAGTACTTC.

The chain links TRBV11-2 to TRBJ2-5, with D possibly matching TRBD1 (6 bases). CDR3 length: 15 amino acids. Trimming removed 5 bases from V and 2 bases from J, with 15 bases in between. Germline loops: CDR1 SGHAT, CDR2 FQNNGV. CDR3 sequence (DNA): TGTGCCAGCAGCGCTTGGGACACTGATCAAGAGACCCAGTACTTC. Translating gives CASSAWDTDQETQYF.

V gene TRBV7-9 combines with J gene TRBJ2-5; TRBD2 is a possible D gene (6 bases). The length of the CDR3 is 16 residues. The germline gives CDR1 SEHNR, CDR2 FQNEAQ (reference sequence). V was cut by 4 bases and J by 1 base, with 16 bases left in between. CDR3 DNA: TGTGCCAGCAGCTCAGTCCTCTCGGGAGCCCAAGAGACCCAGTACTTC. Amino acid sequence: CASSSVLSGAQETQYF.

On this clone: Other DNA sequences in the same sample also yield this CDR3. J is TRBJ1-2 and V is TRBV5-6; D is unclear. CDR1 SGHDT and CDR2 YYEEEE come from the germline V gene. V shed 0 bases and J shed 4 bases, with 4 bases lying between them. This CDR3 comprises 12 residues. The chain's CDR3 is CASSLAVYGYTF. CDR3 nucleotide sequence: TGTGCCAGCAGCTTGGCTGTCTATGGCTACACCTTC.

The chain is built from TRBV7-6 and TRBJ2-7; TRBD2 matches at 11 bases. V shed 5 bases, J shed 5 bases, and the junction held 8 bases outside the gene matches. This CDR3 comprises 15 residues. CDR1 and CDR2 from the germline V gene are SGHVS and FNYEAQ. CDR3 sequence: CASSPLAGGLDEQYF. CDR3 DNA: TGTGCCAGCAGCCCCTTAGCGGGGGGGCTGGACGAGCAGTACTTC.

The CDR3: CASSQEGDRGPDTQYF. CDR3 in DNA: TGCGCCAGCAGCCAAGAGGGGGACAGGGGACCAGATACGCAGTATTTT. The chain carries TRBV4-1 and TRBJ2-3; 10 bases fit TRBD1. From germline, CDR1 is MGHRA and CDR2 YSYEKL. With V trimmed by 0 bases and J by 4 bases, 4 bases remained unmatched. The CDR3 covers 16 residues.

Notes on this clone: The sample has other DNA sequences that encode this CDR3 too. The V call is TRBV5-6, the J call TRBJ2-3; D not resolved. The CDR3 is 11 residues long. Germline-derived CDR1 and CDR2 are SGHDT and YYEEEE. V lost 5 bases to trimming and J lost 5 bases, with 6 bases between them. The CDR3 nucleotides read TGTGCCAGCAGTCTCGAAGATACGCAGTATTTT. Protein product: CASSLEDTQYF. The variable domain in full, completed from reference TRBV5-6 and TRBJ2-3, reads DAGVTQSPTHLIKTRGQQVTLRCSPKSGHDTVSWYQQALGQGPQFIFQYYEEEERQRGNFPDRFSGHQFPNYSSELNVNALLLGDSALYLCASSLEDTQYFGPGTRLTVL.

This chain links TRBV7-9 with TRBJ2-6; TRBD1 matches 10 bases. The CDR3 is 18 residues long. Germline trimming cut 4 bases from V and 0 bases from J; bases unmatched to any gene: 6. CDR1 is SEHNR and CDR2 is FQNEAQ in the germline V gene (reference sequence). This CDR3 is CASSSGTGANSGANVLTF. The CDR3 bases are TGTGCCAGCAGCTCCGGGACAGGGGCTAACTCTGGGGCCAACGTCCTGACTTTC.

The chain is built from TRBV28 and TRBJ1-3, with D tentatively TRBD1 (5 bases). V was pared by 4 bases and J by 11 bases, with 18 bases between. CDR1 and CDR2 from the germline V gene are MDHEN and SYDVKM. The CDR3 is made up of 14 amino acids. The CDR3 protein is CASSYQSRGDPIYF. The CDR3 coding sequence is TGTGCCAGCAGTTACCAGTCGCGGGGGGACCCCATATATTTT.

V is TRBV27 and J is TRBJ2-1, with 9 bases matching TRBD2. Germline loops: CDR1 MNHEY, CDR2 SMNVEV (reference sequence). J lost 0 bases, V lost 8 bases, and 5 bases had no gene match. The CDR3 has 15 amino acids. CDR3 coding DNA: TGTGCCAGCTCGACTAGCGGACTCTCCTACAATGAGCAGTTCTTC. Translated, it gives CASSTSGLSYNEQFF.